These 22 T cell receptor beta chains were sequenced from one sample in a study of blood T cell repertoires in COVID-19. Generated by immunoSEQ multiplex PCR, the TCRdb table keeps only in-frame clones and is missing some. The table lists almost 25,000 clones, about 81% of them singletons. Sequencing was carried out using peripheral blood. Every receptor here comes from a woman in her 70s with COVID-19, enrolled during active disease.

The chain recombines TRBV24-1 with TRBJ1-5, with D unclear. The V end was cut by 2 bases, the J end by 5 bases, with 12 bases between. CDR1 is KGHDR, CDR2 SFDVKD, per germline. The CDR3 loop spans 15 amino acids. The CDR3 sequence: CATSDSEALDQPQHF. CDR3 nucleotides: TGTGCCACCAGTGATTCTGAGGCCCTGGATCAGCCCCAGCATTTT.

This clone was observed a few times. This rearrangement joins TRBV7-2 to TRBJ1-3, with TRBD1 matching 9 bases. The germline CDR1 and CDR2 sequences are SGHTA and FQGNSA. The length of the CDR3 is 17 residues. The V and J ends lost 7 bases and 2 bases, in that order; junction bases with no gene match: 12. CDR3 protein: CASTADRGVSPGNTIYF. CDR3 nucleotides: TGTGCCAGCACCGCGGACAGGGGAGTATCCCCTGGAAACACCATATATTTT.

This clone appeared a single time. The chain joins TRBV6-1 to TRBJ2-7; 8 bases match TRBD2. The CDR3 has 14 amino acids. CDR1 is MNHNS and CDR2 is SASEGT in the germline V gene. V lost 6 bases and J lost 4; bases outside the gene matches: 8. The CDR3 sequence is CASRSRGGLYEQYF. The CDR3 DNA sequence: TGTGCCAGCAGGTCCCGGGGGGGACTTTACGAGCAGTACTTC.

The chain employs TRBV10-3 and TRBJ1-1, with D possibly TRBD1 on 6 matching bases. CDR3 size: 16 residues. With 0 bases removed from V and 0 bases from J, the gap between germline ends came to 11 bases. Germline CDR1 and CDR2: ENHRY and SYGVKD. The CDR3 here is CAISESTGWVNTEAFF. The CDR3 region has the DNA TGTGCCATCAGTGAGTCCACAGGGTGGGTGAACACTGAAGCTTTCTTT.

V usage is TRBV5-1 and J usage is TRBJ2-3; 7 bases agree with TRBD2. The germline CDR1 and CDR2 sequences are SGHRS and YFSETQ. The CDR3 is made up of 16 amino acids. The junction had 5 bases not matched to a gene; V was cut back by 0 bases and J by 1 base. The CDR3 spells CASSLEGRAGTDTQYF. DNA of the CDR3: TGCGCCAGCAGCTTGGAGGGGAGGGCGGGCACAGATACGCAGTATTTT.

The chain links TRBV12-3 or TRBV12-4 to TRBJ2-7, with D perhaps matching TRBD1 (5 bases). Deletions cut 5 bases from V and 4 bases from J, with 9 bases between. This CDR3 comprises 12 residues. The CDR3 protein is CASSTTGYEQYF. The CDR3 bases are TGTGCCAGCAGTACCACAGGTTACGAGCAGTACTTC.

V gene TRBV29-1 combines with J gene TRBJ1-1; 11 nucleotides agree with TRBD1. Germline assignment: CDR1 SQVTM and CDR2 ANQGSEA. Trimming cost V 4 bases and J 3 bases; bases outside gene matches: 1. The length of the CDR3 is 13 residues. The CDR3 DNA reads TGCAGCGTTGGGGACAGGGGGGACACTGAAGCTTTCTTT. This codes for CSVGDRGDTEAFF. The variable domain in full, with the rest retrieved from reference TRBV29-1 and TRBJ1-1, is SAVISQKPSRDICQRGTSLTIQCQVDSQVTMMFWYRQQPGQSLTLIATANQGSEATYESGFVIDKFPISRPNLTFSTLTVSNMSPEDSSIYLCSVGDRGDTEAFFGQGTRLTVV.

V is TRBV7-2 and J is TRBJ2-1; 7 bases map to TRBD1. The germline V gene has CDR1 SGHTA and CDR2 FQGNSA. After removal of 5 bases from V and 7 bases from J, the junction contained 8 bases not matched to a gene. The CDR3 runs 14 residues. The CDR3 bases are TGTGCCAGCAGCCCCGGCCGGGACAGAAATGAGCAGTTCTTC. Translated: CASSPGRDRNEQFF.

This clone showed up just a few times. This chain connects TRBV6-2 or TRBV6-3 to TRBJ2-7, with a weak D call TRBD1 (5 bases). The CDR3 is 13 residues long. Between the trimmed V and J ends, which lost 2 bases and 7 bases, there was a span of 12 bases. Germline V gives CDR1 MNHEY, CDR2 SVGEGT. The CDR3 here is CASSYVRAGEQYF. The CDR3, as DNA: TGTGCCAGCAGTTACGTCAGGGCCGGAGAGCAGTACTTC.

The rearrangement joins TRBV27 to TRBJ2-3; possibly TRBD1 for D (6 bases). CDR1 and CDR2 from the germline V gene are MNHEY and SMNVEV (reference sequence). V was trimmed by 5 bases and J by 2 bases, leaving 14 bases between them. The CDR3 spans 15 residues. The DNA of the CDR3 is TGTGCCAGCAGTAACCAGGGACACCCCACAGATACGCAGTATTTT. It translates to CASSNQGHPTDTQYF.

This clone was counted a few times. The CDR3 reads CASSLWQGRSEKLFF. CDR3 nucleotide sequence: TGTGCCAGCAGTTTATGGCAGGGAAGATCCGAAAAACTGTTTTTT. The rearrangement joins TRBV28 to TRBJ1-4; tentative D call: TRBD1 (5 bases). The CDR3 covers 15 residues. Trimming removed 0 bases from V and 8 bases from J, with 13 bases in between. Looked up from germline, CDR1 is MDHEN and CDR2 is SYDVKM.

This chain joins TRBV28 and TRBJ2-1; 10 positions agree with TRBD2. The CDR3 runs 16 residues. Unmatched junction bases numbered 13, after V lost 5 bases and J lost 9 bases. The germline V gene has CDR1 MDHEN and CDR2 SYDVKM. Here the CDR3 DNA reads TGTGCCAGCAGTCCAGCGAGCGGGGGGGGAAGGAGTGAGCAGTTCTTC. Amino acid sequence: CASSPASGGGRSEQFF.

The chain links TRBV6-6 to TRBJ2-1; possible D gene TRBD2, 7 bases. Trimming removed 5 bases at V and 10 bases at J, with 21 bases between. The CDR3 covers 15 residues. Germline V gene lookup returns CDR1 MNHNY and CDR2 SVGAGI (reference sequence). The CDR3 reads CASSPYKGGAEEQFF. CDR3 bases: TGTGCCAGCAGTCCCTATAAGGGGGGGGCCGAAGAGCAGTTCTTC.

The CDR3 DNA reads TGTGCCAGCAGCTCCCGACTAAGCTACGAGCAGTACGTC. Protein product: CASSSRLSYEQYV. The chain uses TRBV7-8 and TRBJ2-7; perhaps TRBD2 as D (5 bases). Germline V gives CDR1 SGHVS, CDR2 FQNEAQ. Trimming removed 4 bases from V and 3 bases from J, with 10 bases in between. CDR3 size: 13 residues.

A few counts support this clone. The chain uses TRBV2 and TRBJ1-3, with D hard to call. Trimming left V 1 base short and J 0 bases short, with 7 bases between. Germline lookup yields CDR1 SNHLY and CDR2 FYNNEI. The CDR3 runs 15 residues. CDR3 nucleotides: TGTGCCAGCAGTGAAGGGTCCAGCTCTGGAAACACCATATATTTT. It codes for CASSEGSSSGNTIYF.

In its sample, this clone was seen a few times. The genes are TRBV4-3 and TRBJ1-4; D is ambiguous. The V end lost 0 bases, the J end lost 5 bases, and 7 bases lay between the germline ends. Germline CDR1 reads LGHNA; CDR2 reads YSLEER. CDR3 size: 14 residues. CDR3: CASSQDRSNEKLFF. The CDR3 coding sequence is TGCGCCAGCAGCCAAGATCGGAGCAATGAAAAACTGTTTTTT.

The rearrangement joins TRBV7-4 to TRBJ1-3; D is possibly TRBD1 (6 bases). Per germline, CDR1 SGHVT and CDR2 SQSDAQ. V was shortened by 11 bases and J by 0 bases, with 14 bases between the two germline ends. The CDR3 is made up of 14 amino acids. The CDR3 loop is CADHRASSGNTIYF. The CDR3 DNA reads TGTGCCGATCACAGGGCCTCCTCTGGAAACACCATATATTTT.

The V call is TRBV11-3, the J call TRBJ2-3; D might be TRBD1 (5 bases). The V end lost 5 bases, the J end lost 3 bases, and 12 bases lay between the germline ends. The CDR3 extends over 14 amino acids. The germline V gene has CDR1 SGHNT and CDR2 YENEEA. CDR3: CASSRFRGTDTQYF. The CDR3 nucleotides read TGTGCCAGCAGCCGCTTTAGGGGTACAGATACGCAGTATTTT.

The rearrangement joins TRBV5-1 to TRBJ2-7; 8 nucleotides line up with TRBD1. Germline V gene sequence: CDR1 SGHRS, CDR2 YFSETQ. V trimming: 1 base; J trimming: 3 bases; junction bases outside the gene matches: 6. CDR3 length: 15 residues. The CDR3 region has the DNA TGCGCCAGCAGCTTGACGACAGGGGCGATCTACGAGCAGTACTTC. Translated: CASSLTTGAIYEQYF.

This chain links TRBV12-3 or TRBV12-4 with TRBJ2-1; D is ambiguous. The germline V and J ends were trimmed by 7 bases and 9 bases, with 10 bases remaining between them. The CDR3 extends over 11 amino acids. The CDR3, as DNA: TGTGCCAGCAAGCGAAGCGTTGAGCAGTTCTTC. Amino acids: CASKRSVEQFF.

This rearrangement joins TRBV5-4 to TRBJ2-7, with 10 bases matching TRBD2. The length of the CDR3 is 17 residues. Per the germline V gene, CDR1 is SGHNT and CDR2 is YYREEE (reference sequence). Trimming removed 2 bases from V and 0 bases from J; junction bases left unmatched: 8. The CDR3 bases are TGTGCCAGCAGCTTCGATAGCGGGGGGTCCTCCTCCTACGAGCAGTACTTC. It yields the protein CASSFDSGGSSSYEQYF.

This clone was seen just once. This chain connects TRBV7-2 to TRBJ2-5; 10 nucleotides agree with TRBD2. CDR1 and CDR2 (germline): SGHTA, FQGNSA. After removal of 5 bases from V and 5 bases from J, the junction contained 11 bases not matched to a gene. This CDR3 has 16 amino acids. The CDR3 DNA sequence: TGTGCCAGCAGCCCCCGGAGAGCGGGAGGGGGGGAGACCCAGTACTTC. Residues: CASSPRRAGGGETQYF. The complete variable domain, with remaining parts taken from reference TRBV7-2 and TRBJ2-5, reads GAGVSQSPSNKVTEKGKDVELRCDPISGHTALYWYRQSLGQGLEFLIYFQGNSAPDKSGLPSDRFSAERTGGSVSTLTIQRTQQEDSAVYLCASSPRRAGGGETQYFGPGTRLLVL.